A selection of T cell receptor beta chains follows, all from one sample in a study of T cell responses to AZD1222 COVID-19 vaccine. TCRdb keeps only in-frame clones here, not all; method: immunoSEQ multiplex PCR. The sample contains about 99,000 clones, about 90% of which appear only once. The material sequenced was peripheral blood, taken on day 0 of AZD1222 vaccination. The receptors stem from an adult in good health. CDR3s include the opening cysteine and the closing phenylalanine or tryptophan. A D gene is named only where the DNA matches it firmly. Size tells how often a clone was seen (once, few, many) or the class of an expanded clone, and some rows leave it out.

TRBD1	.	14	TRBV19	TRBJ1-5	TGTGCCAGTAGTGCAGACAGGGGCAATCAGCCCCAGCATTTT	CASSADRGNQPQHF
TRBD1	.	14	TRBV3-1/TRBV3-2	TRBJ1-3	TGTGCCAGCAGCGCACAGGGGTCTGGAAACACCATATATTTT	CASSAQGSGNTIYF
.	many	13	TRBV5-5	TRBJ1-2	TGTGCCACCCAGCCGACTTCTAACTATGGCTACACCTTC	CATQPTSNYGYTF
.	.	13	TRBV27	TRBJ2-5	TGTGCCAGCAGTGGGACTCCCTACGGGACCCAGTACTTC	CASSGTPYGTQYF
TRBD1	.	15	TRBV5-1	TRBJ1-4	TGCGCCAGCAGCGCCCAGGGGGCGCTGAGTGAAAAACTGTTTTTT	CASSAQGALSEKLFF
TRBD1	.	15	TRBV7-9	TRBJ1-5	TGTGCCAGCAGTCCTGGACAGGGAGGAAGTCAGCCCCAGCATTTT	CASSPGQGGSQPQHF
TRBD1	.	15	TRBV2	TRBJ2-1	TGTGCCAGCGGTCTGACAGGGGGCTCCTACAATGAGCAGTTCTTC	CASGLTGGSYNEQFF
.	.	14	TRBV11-2	TRBJ1-6	TGTGCCAGCAGCTTTCTACAGGAGAGTTCACCCCTCCACTTT	CASSFLQESSPLHF
TRBD1	.	14	TRBV5-1	TRBJ1-6	TGCGCCAGCAGCTGGGGACAGGAAAGATCACCCCTCCACTTT	CASSWGQERSPLHF
.	.	13	TRBV5-1	TRBJ1-1	TGCGCCAGCAGCTTGCCAGATTACACTGAAGCTTTCTTT	CASSLPDYTEAFF
.	.	14	TRBV5-1	TRBJ1-6	TGCGCCAGCAGCTTGGCGCGACAGAATTCACCCCTCCACTTT	CASSLARQNSPLHF
TRBD1	.	15	TRBV19	TRBJ1-2	TGTGCCAGTAGTATGGACGGGACAGGTAGATATGGCTACACCTTC	CASSMDGTGRYGYTF
TRBD1	.	14	TRBV5-5	TRBJ1-1	TGTGCCAGCAGCTTGTCAGGGGGGTACACTGAAGCTTTCTTT	CASSLSGGYTEAFF
TRBD2	.	14	TRBV6-5	TRBJ2-5	TGTGCCAGCAGATCAGCGGGAGGGCGAGAGACCCAGTACTTC	CASRSAGGRETQYF
TRBD1	once	13	TRBV6-2/TRBV6-3	TRBJ1-1	TGTGCCAGCAGTTACCGACAGGGTGGTGAAGCTTTCTTT	CASSYRQGGEAFF
.	.	15	TRBV10-3	TRBJ1-6	TGTGCCATCAGTGAGGGGGGGACTCATAATTCACCCCTCCACTTT	CAISEGGTHNSPLHF
TRBD2	.	17	TRBV9	TRBJ2-1	TGTGCCAGCAGCGTAGGCGGGGGGGCCAGGTTCTACAATGAGCAGTTCTTC	CASSVGGGARFYNEQFF
.	once	15	TRBV7-9	TRBJ1-5	TGTGCCAGCAGCTTAGGCGGGAGGGGCCCTCAGCCCCAGCATTTT	CASSLGGRGPQPQHF
.	.	13	TRBV10-1	TRBJ2-1	TGCGCCAGCAGTGAAGTCCACACGGATGAGCAGTTCTTC	CASSEVHTDEQFF
.	.	14	TRBV27	TRBJ1-6	TGTGCCAGCAGTTTCGCGCAATGGGGGTCACCCCTCCACTTT	CASSFAQWGSPLHF
TRBD1	few	16	TRBV7-2	TRBJ2-1	TGTGCCAGCAGCTCACCTTGGCTTGGACAGGGAAATGAGCAGTTCTTC	CASSSPWLGQGNEQFF
TRBD2	.	14	TRBV10-2	TRBJ2-7	TGCGCCAGCAGTGGCGCGGGAGGTATCTACGAGCAGTACTTC	CASSGAGGIYEQYF